Below are 18 T cell receptor beta chains sequenced from a single sample in a study of blood T cell repertoires in COVID-19. Sequencing was performed with immunoSEQ multiplex PCR; in TCRdb, only in-frame clones are kept and a portion is missing. The table records about 400,000 clones, roughly 86% of them present only once. Source material: PBMCs or T cells enriched from blood (not recorded which). The receptors here all came from a woman between 25 and 40 years old who had recovered from COVID-19.

This clone occurred once. V usage is TRBV3-1 (or the pseudogene TRBV3-2) and J usage is TRBJ1-2; TRBD1 is a possible D gene (5 bases). The CDR3 runs to 13 residues. The germline gives CDR1 LGHDT, CDR2 YNNKEL (reference sequence). V dropped 4 bases and J dropped 6 bases, with 12 bases sitting between them. The CDR3 region has the DNA TGTGCCAGCAGCCTCCAGGGTGACGATGGCTACACCTTC. The encoded protein is CASSLQGDDGYTF.

This chain's CDR3 is CASSQDARSTSTQYF. The CDR3 DNA reads TGCGCCAGCAGCCAAGATGCCAGGTCCACGAGTACGCAGTATTTT. This chain links TRBV4-1 with TRBJ2-3, with unresolved D. The germline CDR1 and CDR2 sequences are MGHRA and YSYEKL. The V gene lost 0 bases and the J gene lost 8 bases, with 15 bases spanning the gap. The CDR3 spans 15 residues.

This clone has a single count. The J gene is TRBJ2-3, the V gene TRBV9; 7 nucleotides align to TRBD2. This CDR3 has 16 residues. Germline V gives CDR1 SGDLS, CDR2 YYNGEE. V was clipped by 0 bases and J by 3 bases; unmatched bases: 7. CDR3 sequence (DNA): TGTGCCAGCAGCGTAGGGCAAGCGGGAATTACAGATACGCAGTATTTT. It codes for CASSVGQAGITDTQYF. Looking up the rest from reference TRBV9 and TRBJ2-3 gives the full variable domain: DSGVTQTPKHLITATGQRVTLRCSPRSGDLSVYWYQQSLDQGLQFLIQYYNGEERAKGNILERFSAQQFPDLHSELNLSSLELGDSALYFCASSVGQAGITDTQYFGPGTRLTVL.

V usage is TRBV9 and J usage is TRBJ2-7; D is undetermined. Looked up from germline, CDR1 is SGDLS and CDR2 is YYNGEE. Trimming took off 0 bases at V and 1 base at J, with 11 bases between the two ends. This CDR3 has 15 residues. CDR3 nucleotide sequence: TGTGCCAGCAGCGTAGGGAGCCAGTGGTCCTACGAGCAGTACTTC. This codes for CASSVGSQWSYEQYF.

V is TRBV28 and J is TRBJ1-5; 8 nucleotides align to TRBD1. CDR3 length equals 14 residues. Germline lookup yields CDR1 MDHEN and CDR2 SYDVKM. The ends lost 7 bases at V and 6 bases at J; junction bases unmatched: 8. For the CDR3, the DNA is TGTGCCAGCAAGACAGGGGATATCCTTCAGCCCCAGCATTTT. Protein product: CASKTGDILQPQHF.

The CDR3 loop is CASSLSTGGATTGELFF. DNA for the CDR3: TGTGCCAGCAGTTTATCAACCGGGGGAGCTACCACCGGGGAGCTGTTTTTT. The rearrangement joins TRBV27 to TRBJ2-2; a weak D match, TRBD2 (6 bases). V was trimmed by 0 bases and J by 4 bases, leaving 15 bases between them. This CDR3 is 17 amino acids long. Germline CDR1 MNHEY, CDR2 SMNVEV (reference sequence).

The CDR3 protein is CASATGQSNTIYF. DNA of the CDR3: TGTGCCAGCGCAACCGGACAATCAAACACCATATATTTT. This chain uses TRBV2 with TRBJ1-3; D perhaps matches TRBD1 (5 bases). The germline CDR1 and CDR2 sequences are SNHLY and FYNNEI. The length of the CDR3 is 13 residues. Trimming shortened V by 8 bases and J by 6 bases, and 14 bases separated the two germline ends. The whole variable domain, filled in from reference TRBV2 and TRBJ1-3, reads EPEVTQTPSHQVTQMGQEVILRCVPISNHLYFYWYRQILGQKVEFLVSFYNNEISEKSEIFDDQFSVERPDGSNFTLKIRSTKLEDSAMYFCASATGQSNTIYFGEGSWLTVV.

V is TRBV27 and J is TRBJ1-2; no reliable D call. The CDR3 sequence is 13 residues long. Germline V CDR1 and CDR2: MNHEY, SMNVEV (reference sequence). V shed 5 bases and J shed 7 bases, with 14 bases lying between them. The DNA of the CDR3 is TGTGCCAGCAGTAGGAGGACGGACCTTGGCTACACCTTC. Encoded protein: CASSRRTDLGYTF.

The chain is built from TRBV11-1 and TRBJ2-7; TRBD2 matches 7 bases. Losses at the gene ends were 4 bases for V and 3 bases for J; bases not matched to a gene: 6. This CDR3 is 14 amino acids long. Germline loops: CDR1 SGHAT, CDR2 FQDESV (reference sequence). DNA of the CDR3: TGTGCCAGCAGCTACGTCGGGGGGATCTACGAGCAGTACTTC. Its translation is CASSYVGGIYEQYF.

This chain links TRBV27 with TRBJ1-2; the D gene is possibly TRBD1 (5 bases). V was trimmed by 5 bases and J by 8 bases, leaving 18 bases between them. Germline V gene data show CDR1 as MNHEY and CDR2 as SMNVEV (reference sequence). This CDR3 is built from 14 residues. The DNA for the CDR3 is TGTGCCAGCAGTCCCCAGGGCAGGGTAGGAGGCTACACCTTC. Translated: CASSPQGRVGGYTF.

This chain uses TRBV18 with TRBJ2-3, with 8 bases identical to TRBD2. Germline loops: CDR1 KGHSH, CDR2 LQKENI. J was trimmed by 1 base and V by 3 bases; bases with no gene match: 6. The CDR3 has 16 amino acids. The CDR3 DNA reads as TGTGCCAGCTCACCCGTAGCGGGATGGGGCACAGATACGCAGTATTTT. Translated: CASSPVAGWGTDTQYF.

The chain joins TRBV7-9 to TRBJ1-1, with TRBD1 identical over 9 bases. This CDR3 comprises 15 residues. The V gene's germline CDR1 is SEHNR and CDR2 FQNEAQ (reference sequence). With 6 bases clipped from V and 1 base from J, the junction kept 6 bases outside the gene matches. In nucleotides, the CDR3 is TGTGCCAGCAGTTCCTGGACAGGGGCGAACACTGAAGCTTTCTTT. Protein sequence: CASSSWTGANTEAFF.

The chain employs TRBV2 and TRBJ1-5; D possibly corresponds to TRBD1 (6 bases). V lost 5 bases and J 3 bases, leaving 11 bases between the germline ends. Germline-derived CDR1 and CDR2 are SNHLY and FYNNEI. The CDR3 extends over 14 amino acids. The CDR3 coding sequence is TGTGCCAGCAGTCTGACAGGACCCAATCAGCCCCAGCATTTT. Encoded protein: CASSLTGPNQPQHF.

V and J are TRBV4-3 and TRBJ1-2; unclear D gene. Trimming stripped 4 bases from V and 8 bases from J, with 20 bases between. Germline CDR1 reads LGHNA; CDR2 reads YSLEER. The CDR3 is 15 amino acids. For the CDR3, the DNA is TGCGCCAGCAGCCTCTTCTTGGGCCGGCCCGACGGCTACACCTTC. This gives the protein CASSLFLGRPDGYTF.

The CDR3 protein is CASSPRQTEAFF. CDR3 DNA sequence: TGTGCCAGCAGCCCGAGACAGACTGAAGCTTTCTTT. The chain recombines TRBV11-1 with TRBJ1-1; a possible D gene is TRBD1 (5 bases). The CDR3 has 12 residues. V dropped 5 bases and J dropped 5 bases, with 9 bases sitting between them. Germline CDR1 and CDR2: SGHAT and FQDESV (reference sequence).

This clone was recorded once. The chain joins TRBV3-1 (or the pseudogene TRBV3-2) to TRBJ1-5, with D unresolved. Trimming left V 0 bases short and J 7 bases short, with 4 bases between. The CDR3 spans 12 residues. Germline values: CDR1 LGHDT, CDR2 YNNKEL (reference sequence). The CDR3 spells CASSQDGQPQHF. CDR3 nucleotides: TGTGCCAGCAGCCAAGACGGGCAGCCCCAGCATTTT.

This chain links TRBV12-5 with TRBJ2-2; D remains unclear. Germline V gene data show CDR1 as LGHNT and CDR2 as FRNRAP. CDR3 length: 14 amino acids. V was trimmed by 0 bases and J by 7 bases, leaving 9 bases between them. The CDR3 DNA reads as TGTGCTAGTGGTTTGGTACCGAGTGGCGGGGAGCTGTTTTTT. Translating gives CASGLVPSGGELFF.

This chain uses TRBV27 with TRBJ2-7; TRBD1 matches at 9 bases. The CDR3 extends over 15 amino acids. CDR1 is MNHEY and CDR2 is SMNVEV in the germline V gene (reference sequence). J lost 2 bases, V lost 5 bases, and 7 bases had no gene match. DNA for the CDR3: TGTGCCAGCAGTCCTACGGGACAGGGAACCTACGAGCAGTACTTC. Its translation: CASSPTGQGTYEQYF.